Below, 19 T cell receptor beta chains from the same sample are listed, as sequenced in a study of breast tumors, draining lymph nodes, adjacent tissues. The lymph nodes were axillary draining lymph nodes from breast cancer patients. TCRdb called the multiplex PCR reads again in MiXCR, with one record for every CDR3 protein. This table has some 130,000 distinct CDR3 sequences, around 20% appearing once. Specimen: axillary lymph node tissue. Receptors were obtained from a female donor with breast cancer. Some clones in this sample may be carry-over from other donors' samples.

This clonotype came up many times. This sequence joins TRBV9 and TRBJ1-2, with D tentatively TRBD1 (6 bases). The CDR3 length is 13 residues. In germline, CDR1 is SGDLS, CDR2 YYNGEE. V lost 4 bases, J lost 6 bases, and 13 bases lay in between. CDR3 residues: CASSPRTENGYTF. The CDR3 DNA sequence: TGTGCCAGCAGCCCGCGGACAGAGAATGGCTACACCTTC.

At least ten counts were recorded for this clonotype. The genes are TRBV2 and TRBJ2-3, with D uncertain. V gave up 7 bases and J gave up 4 bases, with 6 bases separating them. The CDR3 length is 11 residues. Germline assignment: CDR1 SNHLY and CDR2 FYNNEI. The CDR3 region is CASNGADTQYF. In nucleotides, the CDR3 is TGTGCCAGCAACGGCGCAGATACGCAGTATTTT.

This clonotype was found many times. The genes are TRBV19 and TRBJ2-3, with 8 bases lining up with TRBD1. With V trimmed by 9 bases and J by 0 bases, 8 bases remained unmatched. The germline V gene has CDR1 LNHDA and CDR2 SQIVND (reference sequence). The CDR3 loop spans 15 amino acids. The CDR3 DNA reads as TGTGCCAGCAGTCTCGGACAGGGTAGCACAGATACGCAGTATTTT. As protein: CASSLGQGSTDTQYF.

This clonotype was seen ten or more times. This chain links TRBV20-1 with TRBJ2-1; 7 bases align to TRBD2. J lost 7 bases, V lost 0 bases, and 15 bases had no gene match. Germline CDR1 and CDR2: DFQATT and SNEGSKA (reference sequence). The CDR3 runs to 17 residues. This CDR3 is CSARDYMTGGLLNEQFF. CDR3 sequence (DNA): TGCAGTGCTAGAGATTATATGACGGGAGGCCTCCTAAATGAGCAGTTCTTC.

The sample holds many counts of this clonotype. The chain links TRBV11-2 to TRBJ2-5; D may be TRBD2 (5 bases). V was cut by 5 bases and J by 2 bases, with 6 bases left in between. The germline V gene has CDR1 SGHAT and CDR2 FQNNGV. This CDR3 spans 12 amino acids. CDR3 DNA sequence: TGTGCCAGCAGCCGGGAACAAGAGACCCAGTACTTC. It codes for CASSREQETQYF.

With regard to this clonotype: Since a much larger clone is just one base distant, this may be a read error. This chain joins TRBV6-1 and TRBJ2-3, with 10 bases that match TRBD2. The CDR3 length is 15 residues. The V gene's germline CDR1 is MNHNS and CDR2 SASEGT. CDR3 in amino acids: CAISGGLADTDTQYF. The CDR3, as DNA: TGTGCCATCAGTGGCGGACTAGCGGACACAGATACGCAGTATTTT.

In its sample, this clonotype was seen a few times. V and J are TRBV28 and TRBJ2-1, with 9 bases that match TRBD2. The CDR3 totals 17 residues. V lost 1 base and J lost 2; bases outside the gene matches: 6. The germline CDR1 and CDR2 sequences are MDHEN and SYDVKM. The CDR3 DNA sequence: TGTGCCAGCAGTTTATTGAGTAGCGGGAGAACCTACAATGAGCAGTTCTTC. Residues: CASSLLSSGRTYNEQFF.

On this clonotype itself: This may come from a read error, since a much larger clone is one base off. The conserved closing phenylalanine or tryptophan is absent in this CDR3, likely reflecting a read error. The V and J genes are TRBV20-1 and TRBJ1-3; TRBD1 might be the D (6 bases). Trimming took off 6 bases at V and 4 bases at J, with 10 bases between the two ends. This CDR3 is built from 12 residues. The germline V gene has CDR1 DFQATT and CDR2 SNEGSKA (reference sequence). The DNA for the CDR3 is TGCAGTGCCCTGAGGGGGGGAAACACCATATATTCT. Protein product: CSALRGGNTIYS.

Of note for this clonotype: No conserved phenylalanine or tryptophan ends this CDR3, so it is likely a read error. The V and J genes are TRBV18 and TRBJ2-1; 9 bases align to TRBD1. The trim removed 2 bases at V and 8 bases at J, leaving 4 bases unmatched. Per the germline V gene, CDR1 is KGHSH and CDR2 is LQKENI. The CDR3 runs 14 residues. The CDR3: CASSPDRGLDEQFS. CDR3 in DNA: TGTGCCAGCTCACCAGACAGGGGGTTGGATGAGCAGTTCTCC.

With respect to this clonotype: A much larger clone lies a single base off, so this may be a read error. This chain uses TRBV9 with TRBJ1-2, with 7 bases identical to TRBD1. This CDR3 comprises 14 residues. Germline V gene data show CDR1 as SGDLS and CDR2 as YYNGEE. CDR3 in amino acids: CASSVGQGLYGDTF. CDR3 nucleotide sequence: TGTGCCAGCAGCGTAGGACAGGGCCTCTATGGCGACACCTTC.

Comments on this clonotype: A much bigger clone sits one base away, suggesting this may be a read error. The conserved closing phenylalanine or tryptophan is absent in this CDR3, likely reflecting a read error. The CDR3 DNA reads as TGTGCCTGGAGTTTGGGACTAGCGGTTTCCTACGAGCAGTACCTC. Amino acids: CAWSLGLAVSYEQYL. This rearrangement joins TRBV30 to TRBJ2-7, with 11 bases fitting TRBD2. There are 15 residues in the CDR3. V lost 2 bases and J lost 1; bases outside the gene matches: 4. Germline V lookup: CDR1 GTSNPN, CDR2 SVGIG (reference sequence).

In its sample, this clonotype was seen a few times. J is TRBJ2-1 and V is TRBV19, with 12 bases matching TRBD2. Unmatched junction bases numbered 13, after V lost 6 bases and J lost 4 bases. The CDR3 totals 18 residues. CDR1 and CDR2 (germline): LNHDA, SQIVND (reference sequence). The DNA for the CDR3 is TGTGCCAGTAGCCGGACTAGCGGGACCTATTCGCGTTACAATGAGCAGTTCTTC. Protein: CASSRTSGTYSRYNEQFF.

This clonotype was recorded a few times. This chain links TRBV28 with TRBJ2-1; 8 bases fit TRBD2. Per the germline V gene, CDR1 is MDHEN and CDR2 is SYDVKM. The CDR3 totals 15 residues. With V trimmed by 6 bases and J by 6 bases, 10 bases remained unmatched. The CDR3 region is CASSSRQREFNEQFF. In DNA, the CDR3 is TGTGCCAGCAGCTCGCGACAGCGGGAGTTCAATGAGCAGTTCTTC.

This clonotype appeared a few times. The rearrangement joins TRBV6-2 or TRBV6-3 to TRBJ2-5; possible D gene TRBD1, 6 bases. Looked up from germline, CDR1 is MNHEY and CDR2 is SVGEGT. The V end was cut by 0 bases, the J end by 4 bases, with 18 bases between. The CDR3 is 17 amino acids. The CDR3: CASSYSKEQGMLETQYF. The CDR3 coding sequence is TGTGCCAGCAGTTACTCGAAAGAACAGGGAATGTTAGAGACCCAGTACTTC.

This clonotype was observed many times. This chain links TRBV10-3 with TRBJ2-2; perhaps TRBD1 as D (6 bases). The CDR3 sequence is 13 residues long. Germline CDR1 reads ENHRY; CDR2 reads SYGVKD. The V and J ends lost 7 bases and 1 base respectively, with 7 bases between them. Here the CDR3 reads CAIKGQNTGELFF. As DNA, the CDR3 is TGTGCCATCAAGGGACAGAACACCGGGGAGCTGTTTTTT.

At least ten counts were recorded for this clonotype. The rearrangement uses TRBV5-1 and TRBJ1-5, with 10 bases that match TRBD1. With 4 bases clipped from V and 3 bases from J, the junction kept 4 bases outside the gene matches. The CDR3 is made up of 15 amino acids. In germline, CDR1 is SGHRS, CDR2 YFSETQ. The CDR3: CASSPGTGVNQPQHF. The DNA for the CDR3 is TGCGCCAGCAGCCCCGGGACAGGGGTCAATCAGCCCCAGCATTTT.

Comments on this clonotype: This may be a read error, as it is one base from a much larger clone. J is TRBJ2-1 and V is TRBV12-3 or TRBV12-4, with D perhaps TRBD1 (5 bases). The CDR3 consists of 14 residues. In DNA, the CDR3 is TGTGCCAGCAGCTTTATAAACAGGTTGAATGAGCAGTCCTTC. Amino acids: CASSFINRLNEQSF.

Ten or more counts support this clonotype. The chain links TRBV20-1 to TRBJ1-5; 10 nucleotides match TRBD1. Germline CDR1 is DFQATT and CDR2 is SNEGSKA (reference sequence). The CDR3 extends over 18 amino acids. With V trimmed by 0 bases and J by 0 bases, 8 bases remained unmatched. CDR3 nucleotides: TGCAGTGCTAGAGATCTCGGGACAGGGGATTATAGCAATCAGCCCCAGCATTTT. It is translated as CSARDLGTGDYSNQPQHF.

As for this clonotype: This clone may be a read error of a much larger clone one base away. This likely comes from a read error, as the CDR3 has no conserved phenylalanine or tryptophan at its end. CDR3 nucleotide sequence: TGTGCCAGCAGTTTCCAGGGGCAGGAGCAGTACTCC. Translating it yields CASSFQGQEQYS. This sequence joins TRBV27 and TRBJ2-7; tentative D call: TRBD1 (6 bases). CDR3 size: 12 residues. V dropped 3 bases and J dropped 7 bases, with 10 bases sitting between them. Germline V lookup: CDR1 MNHEY, CDR2 SMNVEV (reference sequence).